This T cell receptor beta chain was recorded in a study of identical twins. Overall study findings and caveats: Those out-of-frame alpha sequences shared by twins showed an excess of low generation probability. Cord blood beta clonotypes that were abundant carried fewer insertions, and memory repertoires showed no such trend. Partly confounded zero-insertion analyses could result from invariant MAIT and iNKT cells.

Note on this clonotype: What it binds is unknown.

Trimming stripped 3 bases from V and 2 bases from J, with 9 bases between. The CDR3 runs 14 residues. Per germline, CDR1 MNHNS and CDR2 SASEGT. Every sampled donor was Caucasian and healthy. TCRdb redid the calling of the 5' RACE reads with MiXCR, one entry per CDR3 protein. The sample carries some 500,000 distinct CDR3 sequences, around 15% recorded once. The sample was also reused in another study, on yellow fever vaccine responses in identical twins.

The specimen sequenced was CD4+ T cells sorted from blood. The TCR sequence derives from a woman aged 18-35 years in good health. V and J are TRBV6-1 and TRBJ2-3; D perhaps matches TRBD1 (6 bases). The CDR3 bases are TGTGCCAGCAGTGATACAGGGTACACAGATACGCAGTATTTT. It yields the protein CASSDTGYTDTQYF.